This TCR beta chain was identified in a study of siplizumab effects on memory and regulatory T cells. The CDR3 contains 15 residues. CDR1 is SGHDT, CDR2 YYEEEE, per germline. The V gene lost 6 bases and the J gene lost 0 bases, with 14 bases spanning the gap. With regard to this clone: Its cognate antigen is unknown.

This table comes from immunoSEQ multiplex PCR, and its TCRdb copy is limited to in-frame clones, with some not included. The sample yields about 100,000 clones, more than 85% seen once. Study-level points and caveats: Memory cells seemed less diverse than naive T cells, which seemed major alloresponse contributors.

The origin of this receptor is a human donor in good health. Some clones in this sample may be carry-over from other donors' samples. This chain joins TRBV5-6 and TRBJ2-3; D gene unclear. Sequencing was done on a sample of CD4+ T cells sorted from blood. The CDR3 spells CASTSPVTSTDTQYF. In DNA, the CDR3 is TGTGCCAGCACCTCTCCGGTTACTAGCACAGATACGCAGTATTTT.